Below, 31 T cell receptor beta chains from the same sample are listed, as sequenced in a study of CD8+ T cells in alopecia areata (dated by TCRdb to between 2017 and 2018). The time point label of this sample denotes: 20 to 30 weeks on oral tofacitinib. Interpreted using the paper, the treatment or condition label stands for: oral pan-JAK inhibitor, 5-10 mg twice daily. Libraries were prepared through the immunoSEQ multiplex PCR assay. For TCR sequencing, RNA was extracted from every sample and reverse transcribed into cDNA to serve as template. TCRdb provides this immuneACCESS table in a form limited to in-frame rearrangements. Some clones are lacking; in checked studies, under half of them reflect an unresolved V gene, and why the rest are absent is not known. A total of some 180,000 clones appear in this sample, about 48% of them only once. The ten most abundant clones make up more than 10% of the sample.

This specimen consisted of CD8+ T cells sorted from blood, obtained at week 24, from a patient treated with tofacitinib. All receptors come from a human donor with alopecia areata.

The chain links TRBV7-6 to TRBJ2-5; D remains ambiguous. This CDR3 is 15 amino acids long. From germline, CDR1 is SGHVS and CDR2 FNYEAQ. V shed 4 bases and J shed 0 bases, with 12 bases lying between them. The CDR3: CASSYLNRDQETQYF. The CDR3 DNA reads TGTGCCAGCAGCTACCTAAACCGGGACCAAGAGACCCAGTACTTC.

The rearrangement uses TRBV20-1 and TRBJ1-1, with D perhaps matching TRBD1 (6 bases). Per the germline V gene, CDR1 is DFQATT and CDR2 is SNEGSKA (reference sequence). The CDR3 runs 11 residues. V was clipped by 5 bases and J by 4 bases, with 8 bases between them. CDR3 sequence (DNA): TGCAGTGCTTACAGGGCCACTGAAGCTTTCTTT. Amino acids: CSAYRATEAFF.

The V call is TRBV7-3, the J call TRBJ2-3, with D possibly being TRBD2 (6 bases). The CDR3 extends over 13 amino acids. V was clipped by 6 bases and J by 6 bases, with 13 bases between them. Germline V gene lookup returns CDR1 SGHTA and CDR2 FQGTGA. The CDR3 is CASRPQGLDTQYF. CDR3 sequence (DNA): TGTGCCAGCAGACCCCAGGGACTGGATACGCAGTATTTT.

This clone occurred a few times. J is TRBJ1-1 and V is TRBV16; possible D gene TRBD1, 5 bases. CDR3 length: 15 residues. The V gene lost 4 bases and the J gene lost 0 bases, with 12 bases spanning the gap. The germline V gene has CDR1 KGHSY and CDR2 FQNENV. The DNA of the CDR3 is TGTGCCAGCAGCCCGCCAACAGGTTTGAACACTGAAGCTTTCTTT. Translated: CASSPPTGLNTEAFF.

The genes are TRBV11-2 and TRBJ1-2; D gene uncertain. The germline gives CDR1 SGHAT, CDR2 FQNNGV. Trimming pared 5 bases from V and 2 bases from J, leaving 9 bases between. The CDR3 length is 13 residues. CDR3 bases: TGTGCCAGCAGCGGGTGGGCAAACTATGGCTACACCTTC. Residues: CASSGWANYGYTF.

The V and J genes are TRBV29-1 and TRBJ1-2, with a weak D call TRBD1 (6 bases). Trimming took 3 bases from V and 3 from J, leaving 20 bases between them. The CDR3 spans 16 residues. The germline CDR1 and CDR2 sequences are SQVTM and ANQGSEA. As DNA, the CDR3 is TGCAGCGTTGATAATGAGGGACATTTATTAGACTATGGCTACACCTTC. Encoded protein: CSVDNEGHLLDYGYTF.

This clone was observed a few times. The rearrangement joins TRBV4-3 to TRBJ2-3, with D perhaps TRBD2 (6 bases). The CDR3 has 18 residues. The V end was cut by 4 bases, the J end by 3 bases, with 23 bases between. Germline loops: CDR1 LGHNA, CDR2 YSLEER. CDR3 region: CASSPPPFYGGSTDTQYF. CDR3 sequence (DNA): TGCGCCAGCAGCCCACCTCCCTTCTACGGGGGTAGTACAGATACGCAGTATTTT.

V and J are TRBV14 and TRBJ2-5; no clear D gene. With 4 bases removed from V and 4 bases from J, the gap between germline ends came to 16 bases. Germline V lookup: CDR1 SGHDN, CDR2 FVKESK. This CDR3 has 15 residues. The CDR3 DNA sequence: TGTGCCAGCAGCCCCCGGTTAGCATCACGAGAGACCCAGTACTTC. As protein: CASSPRLASRETQYF.

The V and J genes are TRBV27 and TRBJ1-5; D ambiguous. CDR3 length: 16 residues. Germline V gene sequence: CDR1 MNHEY, CDR2 SMNVEV (reference sequence). With 3 bases removed from V and 2 bases from J, the gap between germline ends came to 14 bases. The CDR3 nucleotides read TGTGCCAGCAGTTTGTCATTTGGAGAGGGCAATCAGCCCCAGCATTTT. Amino acid sequence: CASSLSFGEGNQPQHF.

This clone has just one count. The chain carries TRBV7-9 and TRBJ1-1; TRBD1 might be the D (5 bases). Germline V lookup: CDR1 SEHNR, CDR2 FQNEAQ (reference sequence). V gave up 1 base and J gave up 2 bases, with 11 bases separating them. This CDR3 spans 15 amino acids. The CDR3: CASSLVRGLNTEAFF. CDR3 nucleotide sequence: TGTGCCAGCAGCTTAGTGCGGGGGTTAAACACTGAAGCTTTCTTT. Based on the CDR3 plus reference TRBV7-9 and TRBJ1-1, the full variable domain is DTGVSQNPRHKITKRGQNVTFRCDPISEHNRLYWYRQTLGQGPEFLTYFQNEAQLEKSRLLSDRFSAERPKGSFSTLEIQRTEQGDSAMYLCASSLVRGLNTEAFFGQGTRLTVV.

The chain couples TRBV6-5 to TRBJ1-4; D not resolved. Trimming took off 6 bases at V and 8 bases at J, with 13 bases between the two ends. There are 13 residues in the CDR3. Germline CDR1 and CDR2: MNHEY and SVGAGI. The CDR3 region has the DNA TGTGCCAGCAGCCCGCGTGGCTGGGAAAAACTGTTTTTT. Its translation is CASSPRGWEKLFF.

This clone was observed a handful of times. The chain couples TRBV27 to TRBJ1-6, with TRBD1 identical over 7 bases. From germline, CDR1 is MNHEY and CDR2 SMNVEV (reference sequence). The CDR3 spans 13 residues. V trimming: 7 bases; J trimming: 8 bases; junction bases outside the gene matches: 5. Here the CDR3 DNA reads TGTGCCAGCACCGGGACAGACCATTCACCCCTCCACTTT. It encodes CASTGTDHSPLHF.

A few counts support this clone. This chain connects TRBV15 to TRBJ1-5; no definite D call. Trimming removed 5 bases from V and 2 bases from J, with 10 bases in between. The CDR3 contains 14 residues. CDR1 is LNHNV and CDR2 is YYDKDF in the germline V gene (reference sequence). For the CDR3, the DNA is TGTGCCACCAGCCCTGCGTCTGGCAATCAGCCCCAGCATTTT. It yields the protein CATSPASGNQPQHF.

The gene calls are TRBV7-7 and TRBJ2-5, with TRBD1 matching over 7 bases. Germline CDR1 and CDR2: SSHAT and FNYEAQ (reference sequence). The CDR3 is 14 amino acids. Trimming took 5 bases from V and 4 from J; bases not matched to a gene: 7. The CDR3 spells CASSAQGVGETQYF. In DNA form, the CDR3 reads TGTGCCAGCAGCGCTCAGGGGGTTGGAGAGACCCAGTACTTC.

V is TRBV10-3 and J is TRBJ2-3; 8 nucleotides line up with TRBD2. This CDR3 contains 16 residues. Trimming cost V 4 bases and J 6 bases; bases outside gene matches: 12. CDR1 is ENHRY and CDR2 is SYGVKD in the germline V gene. In DNA, the CDR3 is TGTGCCATCAGTGGGGTCGGACTAGCAGATTACGATACGCAGTATTTT. As protein: CAISGVGLADYDTQYF.

This clone has just a few counts. The chain carries TRBV7-8 and TRBJ2-2; 15 nucleotides match TRBD2. V lost 5 bases, J lost 1 base, and 2 bases stayed unmatched. Germline V gives CDR1 SGHVS, CDR2 FQNEAQ. The CDR3 is 17 residues long. The CDR3 region is CASSLGLAGGNTGELFF. In nucleotides, the CDR3 is TGTGCCAGCAGCCTGGGACTAGCGGGGGGGAACACCGGGGAGCTGTTTTTT.

The V gene is TRBV30, the J gene TRBJ2-1; no reliable D call. Trimming cost V 2 bases and J 10 bases, with 9 bases left between them. Germline CDR1 GTSNPN, CDR2 SVGIG (reference sequence). The CDR3 has 11 residues. In nucleotides, the CDR3 is TGTGCCTGGAGTATCGGCCAGGAGCAGTTCTTC. Translating gives CAWSIGQEQFF.

This clone was observed a handful of times. The chain links TRBV5-1 to TRBJ1-4, with no clear D. Trimming removed 0 bases at V and 8 bases at J, with 11 bases between. The CDR3 runs 14 residues. Germline V lookup: CDR1 SGHRS, CDR2 YFSETQ. The CDR3 region is CASSLDMPGEKLFF. The DNA for the CDR3 is TGCGCCAGCAGCTTGGACATGCCAGGCGAAAAACTGTTTTTT.

The chain couples TRBV29-1 to TRBJ2-3; D unresolved. The ends were cut back, 0 bases at V and 4 bases at J, with 17 bases in the middle. The CDR3 contains 16 residues. The V gene's germline CDR1 is SQVTM and CDR2 ANQGSEA. For the CDR3, the DNA is TGCAGCGTTGAAGATGAAAGGGCCCCGAGATCAGATACGCAGTATTTT. Amino acid sequence: CSVEDERAPRSDTQYF.

This chain joins TRBV5-1 and TRBJ2-7; the match to TRBD1 covers 10 bases. The CDR3 runs to 14 residues. Germline values: CDR1 SGHRS, CDR2 YFSETQ. V dropped 4 bases and J dropped 3; count of bases not matched to a gene: 4. The CDR3 DNA follows: TGCGCCAGCAGCCAGGGGACAGGGGACTACGAGCAGTACTTC. It codes for CASSQGTGDYEQYF.

This clone came up a few times. V gene TRBV28 combines with J gene TRBJ2-3; TRBD2 matches at 9 bases. Trimming at V came to 6 bases and at J to 5 bases, leaving 9 bases not matched to a gene. CDR1 is MDHEN and CDR2 is SYDVKM in the germline V gene. CDR3 length: 15 residues. In DNA form, the CDR3 reads TGTGCCAGCAGCATCAGCGGGGGGAGCGGAGATACGCAGTATTTT. Translated: CASSISGGSGDTQYF.

The rearrangement links TRBV7-9 to TRBJ2-1; TRBD2 matches at 7 bases. CDR3 length equals 15 residues. V lost 5 bases, J lost 8 bases, and 12 bases stayed unmatched. Germline loops: CDR1 SEHNR, CDR2 FQNEAQ (reference sequence). The DNA for the CDR3 is TGTGCCAGCAGCGTTCCTGGGGGGGAATACGATGAGCAGTTCTTC. Its protein is CASSVPGGEYDEQFF.

This clone has more than one count but fewer than ten. This chain connects TRBV29-1 to TRBJ2-2; weak D call: TRBD1 (5 bases). V was trimmed by 3 bases and J by 2 bases, leaving 10 bases between them. This CDR3 region has 14 residues. Per germline, CDR1 SQVTM and CDR2 ANQGSEA. The CDR3 loop is CSVDRQGNTGELFF. CDR3 nucleotides: TGCAGCGTTGACAGGCAGGGAAACACCGGGGAGCTGTTTTTT.

V and J are TRBV7-9 and TRBJ2-3; D perhaps matches TRBD2 (6 bases). The CDR3 runs to 15 residues. Trimming shortened V by 7 bases and J by 1 base, and 15 bases separated the two germline ends. Germline lookup yields CDR1 SEHNR and CDR2 FQNEAQ (reference sequence). This CDR3 reads CASTSRGGGTDTQYF. In DNA, the CDR3 is TGTGCCAGCACCTCTCGGGGCGGGGGCACAGATACGCAGTATTTT.

The chain joins TRBV6-6 to TRBJ2-2; D unclear. Germline lookup yields CDR1 MNHNY and CDR2 SVGAGI (reference sequence). The CDR3 is made up of 14 amino acids. V was shortened by 0 bases and J by 4 bases, with 6 bases between the two germline ends. The CDR3: CASSYSGPTGELFF. The CDR3 DNA is TGTGCCAGCAGTTACTCGGGCCCCACCGGGGAGCTGTTTTTT.

The chain couples TRBV11-2 to TRBJ1-2; TRBD1 matches 9 bases. CDR1 is SGHAT and CDR2 is FQNNGV in the germline V gene. The CDR3 totals 12 residues. V shed 5 bases, J shed 12 bases, and the junction held 7 bases outside the gene matches. CDR3 bases: TGTGCCAGCAGCCCAGGGACAGGGATCCACACCTTC. It codes for CASSPGTGIHTF.

The chain uses TRBV6-5 and TRBJ1-2; no definite D call. CDR1 MNHEY and CDR2 SVGAGI come from the germline V gene. V was trimmed by 6 bases and J by 4 bases, leaving 9 bases between them. There are 12 residues in the CDR3. CDR3 sequence reads: CASSGRGYGYTF. In nucleotides, the CDR3 is TGTGCCAGCAGCGGACGGGGCTATGGCTACACCTTC.

This chain uses TRBV30 with TRBJ2-6; a weak D match, TRBD1 (5 bases). Trimming removed 8 bases from V and 4 bases from J, with 15 bases in between. The CDR3 runs 14 residues. In germline, CDR1 is GTSNPN, CDR2 SVGIG (reference sequence). CDR3 coding DNA: TGTGCCAGCGAGCAGGGTGCCGGGGCCAACGTCCTGACTTTC. Its translation is CASEQGAGANVLTF. The full variable domain, completed using reference TRBV30 and TRBJ2-6, is SQTIHQWPATLVQPVGSPLSLECTVEGTSNPNLYWYRQAAGRGLQLLFYSVGIGQISSEVPQNLSASRPQDRQFILSSKKLLLSDSGFYLCASEQGAGANVLTFGAGSRLTVL.

The chain couples TRBV2 to TRBJ2-7; either TRBD1 or TRBD2 may fit D (6 bases each). The length of the CDR3 is 17 residues. Trimming cost V 1 base and J 4 bases, with 20 bases left between them. Germline V gives CDR1 SNHLY, CDR2 FYNNEI. The CDR3: CASSEGGRRLGLYEQYF. As DNA, the CDR3 is TGTGCCAGCAGTGAAGGGGGGCGGAGACTAGGACTATACGAGCAGTACTTC.

This chain connects TRBV7-9 to TRBJ1-6; D gene ambiguous. Trimming took 5 bases from V and 9 from J, leaving 17 bases between them. Germline loops: CDR1 SEHNR, CDR2 FQNEAQ (reference sequence). This CDR3 region has 15 residues. CDR3 DNA sequence: TGTGCCAGCAGCCCCACCGAGGTTCTGGGTTCACCCCTCCACTTT. Translating it yields CASSPTEVLGSPLHF.

This clone was counted a few times. The genes are TRBV13 and TRBJ2-4; no firm D call. V was shortened by 5 bases and J by 9 bases, with 8 bases between the two germline ends. CDR1 is PRHDT and CDR2 is FYEKMQ in the germline V gene (reference sequence). The CDR3 extends over 11 amino acids. CDR3 DNA sequence: TGTGCCAGCAGCAATCGTGGCATTCAGTACTTC. This sequence encodes CASSNRGIQYF.